The 24 T cell receptor beta chains below come from one sample, sequenced in a study of identical twins. TCRdb reanalysed the 5' RACE reads using MiXCR and keeps one entry per CDR3 protein. This sample has roughly 500,000 distinct CDR3 sequences; roughly a fifth occur once, and the top ten carry around 1%. These data were likewise used in another study, on T cells expressing NK-cell markers.

Sequenced material: CD4+ T cells sorted from blood. The receptor set was obtained from a woman aged 18-29 years in good health.

This clonotype was seen more than once but under ten times. The chain is built from TRBV5-1 and TRBJ1-1; weak D call: TRBD1 (5 bases). This CDR3 comprises 15 residues. CDR1 and CDR2 from the germline V gene are SGHRS and YFSETQ. V shed 3 bases and J shed 11 bases, with 23 bases lying between them. This CDR3 is CASSSNSGTYRGAFF. The CDR3 nucleotides read TGCGCCAGCAGCTCAAACTCCGGGACCTACCGAGGGGCTTTCTTT.

This clonotype was counted a few times. The rearrangement links TRBV7-2 to TRBJ2-3; the D is unclear. Germline CDR1 and CDR2: SGHTA and FQGNSA. The CDR3 is 14 amino acids. V lost 4 bases and J 8 bases, leaving 16 bases between the germline ends. CDR3 amino acids: CASSSTWVDGTQYF. The CDR3 DNA follows: TGTGCCAGCAGCTCCACTTGGGTCGATGGTACGCAGTATTTT.

The rearrangement joins TRBV29-1 to TRBJ1-2; TRBD1 matches at 11 bases. The germline V gene encodes CDR1 SQVTM and CDR2 ANQGSEA. The CDR3 is 14 amino acids. J was trimmed by 2 bases and V by 6 bases; bases with no gene match: 5. The CDR3 region has the DNA TGCAGCGTCCAGGGGACAGGGGGGAACTATGGCTACACCTTC. Translating it yields CSVQGTGGNYGYTF.

This chain links TRBV12-3 or TRBV12-4 with TRBJ1-2; D gene ambiguous. V was pared by 3 bases and J by 7 bases, with 12 bases between. The CDR3 is 13 residues long. DNA for the CDR3: TGTGCCAGCAGTTTGCAGCCGAGAGGTGGCTACACCTTC. Its protein is CASSLQPRGGYTF.

This clonotype was found a few times. The V and J genes are TRBV9 and TRBJ2-1, with 8 bases matching TRBD2. Germline-derived CDR1 and CDR2 are SGDLS and YYNGEE. With 1 base clipped from V and 5 bases from J, the junction kept 5 bases outside the gene matches. This CDR3 comprises 15 residues. CDR3 amino acids: CASSVTGGPDNEQFF. DNA for the CDR3: TGTGCCAGCAGCGTAACGGGGGGGCCAGACAATGAGCAGTTCTTC.

V is TRBV5-1 and J is TRBJ2-5; 8 bases line up with TRBD2. The CDR3 spans 14 residues. V was pared by 6 bases and J by 4 bases, with 8 bases of the junction left unmatched. Germline V gene data show CDR1 as SGHRS and CDR2 as YFSETQ. CDR3 DNA sequence: TGCGCCAGCACCTACGGGAGGGCCGGAGAGACCCAGTACTTC. Its translation is CASTYGRAGETQYF.

This clonotype showed up just a few times. The chain's CDR3 is CASSLLGDSYEQYF. The CDR3 DNA is TGTGCCAGCAGCTTATTAGGGGACTCCTACGAGCAGTACTTC. This chain connects TRBV7-6 to TRBJ2-7, with D maybe TRBD1 (5 bases). The CDR3 sequence is 14 residues long. The germline CDR1 and CDR2 sequences are SGHVS and FNYEAQ. Trimming stripped 2 bases from V and 0 bases from J, with 8 bases between.

The V call is TRBV6-1, the J call TRBJ2-7; 9 bases are shared with TRBD2. The CDR3 contains 15 residues. With V trimmed by 5 bases and J by 5 bases, 10 bases remained unmatched. The germline CDR1 and CDR2 sequences are MNHNS and SASEGT. CDR3 loop: CASSLASRGGHEQYF. CDR3 nucleotides: TGTGCCAGCAGTCTTGCCTCGCGGGGGGGGCACGAGCAGTACTTC.

The V call is TRBV6-1, the J call TRBJ2-7; 7 bases line up with TRBD2. This CDR3 region has 14 residues. Germline V CDR1 and CDR2: MNHNS, SASEGT. Losses at the gene ends were 6 bases for V and 5 bases for J; bases not matched to a gene: 10. This CDR3 is CASSPSGGSNEQYF. The CDR3, as DNA: TGTGCCAGCAGCCCATCCGGCGGGAGTAACGAGCAGTACTTC.

In its sample, this clonotype was seen a few times. This chain links TRBV7-2 with TRBJ2-3; TRBD1 is a possible D gene (6 bases). CDR1 and CDR2 (germline): SGHTA, FQGNSA. The CDR3 loop spans 15 amino acids. The V and J ends lost 5 bases and 4 bases respectively, with 16 bases between them. This chain's CDR3 is CASSPGTPKADTQYF. The CDR3 region has the DNA TGTGCCAGCAGCCCCGGGACACCAAAGGCAGATACGCAGTATTTT.

The chain carries TRBV27 and TRBJ2-7; TRBD1 matches at 8 bases. The CDR3 is made up of 15 amino acids. The trim removed 5 bases at V and 3 bases at J, leaving 9 bases unmatched. Per germline, CDR1 MNHEY and CDR2 SMNVEV (reference sequence). CDR3 amino acids: CASSNRGFLGYEQYF. The CDR3 DNA sequence: TGTGCCAGCAGTAACAGGGGGTTTTTGGGCTACGAGCAGTACTTC.

The chain is built from TRBV20-1 and TRBJ2-5; 8 bases are shared with TRBD2. With V trimmed by 1 base and J by 4 bases, 14 bases remained unmatched. CDR3 size: 17 residues. Germline lookup yields CDR1 DFQATT and CDR2 SNEGSKA (reference sequence). The DNA for the CDR3 is TGCAGTGCTAGAGCAGTCAGGGTAGCGGGATACCCAGAGACCCAGTACTTC. Protein product: CSARAVRVAGYPETQYF.

The sample holds a few counts of this clonotype. This chain links TRBV12-3 or TRBV12-4 with TRBJ2-7; the D is unclear. Trimming took 6 bases from V and 0 from J, leaving 12 bases between them. The CDR3 is 14 residues long. The CDR3 nucleotides are TGTGCCAGCAGACTTCGCCGGACCTCCTACGAGCAGTACTTC. Its protein is CASRLRRTSYEQYF.

This clonotype was seen many times. The chain links TRBV28 to TRBJ1-3; 8 nucleotides align to TRBD1. V dropped 7 bases and J dropped 2; count of bases not matched to a gene: 10. The CDR3 is made up of 16 amino acids. Germline CDR1 and CDR2: MDHEN and SYDVKM. CDR3: CASTRTGSSTGNTIYF. CDR3 bases: TGTGCCAGCACCCGGACAGGGTCTTCTACTGGAAACACCATATATTTT.

This clonotype was seen ten or more times. The CDR3: CATSRGGVPDTQYF. The CDR3 nucleotides read TGTGCCACCAGCAGAGGGGGGGTCCCAGATACGCAGTATTTT. The chain uses TRBV15 and TRBJ2-3; D is possibly TRBD2 (6 bases). The CDR3 has 14 amino acids. In germline, CDR1 is LNHNV, CDR2 YYDKDF (reference sequence). Deletions cut 1 base from V and 4 bases from J, with 9 bases between.

This chain links TRBV20-1 with TRBJ1-1; D is unresolved. V lost 2 bases, J lost 5 bases, and 12 bases lay in between. The germline V gene has CDR1 DFQATT and CDR2 SNEGSKA (reference sequence). The CDR3 extends over 13 amino acids. The CDR3 reads CSARSPGRTEAFF. CDR3 nucleotides: TGCAGTGCTAGATCGCCAGGCCGAACTGAAGCTTTCTTT.

This clonotype showed up just a few times. The chain has TRBV7-3 and TRBJ1-1; D unclear. Germline CDR1 reads SGHTA; CDR2 reads FQGTGA. The CDR3 contains 11 residues. V lost 9 bases and J lost 1, with 6 bases in between. In nucleotides, the CDR3 is TGTGCCAGAGGCCCGAACACTGAAGCTTTCTTT. Residues: CARGPNTEAFF.

The J gene is TRBJ2-3, the V gene TRBV29-1; D possibly corresponds to TRBD2 (5 bases). Germline CDR1 reads SQVTM; CDR2 reads ANQGSEA. Between the trimmed V and J ends, which lost 3 bases and 2 bases, there was a span of 18 bases. This CDR3 comprises 16 residues. The CDR3 coding sequence is TGCAGCGTTGAGGGCGTTACGGGGTTAAACACAGATACGCAGTATTTT. Amino acids: CSVEGVTGLNTDTQYF.

This clonotype was seen only a few times. This chain uses TRBV7-9 with TRBJ2-7, with D unclear. Per the germline V gene, CDR1 is SEHNR and CDR2 is FQNEAQ (reference sequence). CDR3 length: 11 amino acids. The V and J ends lost 5 bases and 8 bases respectively, with 10 bases between them. CDR3 DNA: TGTGCCAGCAGCCCCAGCTCCCAGCAGTACTTC. The encoded protein is CASSPSSQQYF.

The chain links TRBV7-6 to TRBJ1-3, with no clear D. Germline V CDR1 and CDR2: SGHVS, FNYEAQ. This CDR3 is built from 15 residues. V was pared by 4 bases and J by 1 base, with 11 bases between. The DNA of the CDR3 is TGTGCCAGCAGCTCAACGGGGAGGTCTGGAAACACCATATATTTT. It yields the protein CASSSTGRSGNTIYF. Complete variable domain (other parts from reference TRBV7-6 and TRBJ1-3): GAGVSQSPRYKVTKRGQDVALRCDPISGHVSLYWYRQALGQGPEFLTYFNYEAQQDKSGLPNDRFSAERPEGSISTLTIQRTEQRDSAMYRCASSSTGRSGNTIYFGEGSWLTVV.

This clonotype was counted a few times. The V call is TRBV3-1, the J call TRBJ1-1; a weak D match, TRBD1 (5 bases). V was clipped by 6 bases and J by 5 bases, with 13 bases between them. The CDR3 length is 13 residues. Germline V CDR1 and CDR2: LGHDT, YNNKEL (reference sequence). CDR3 loop: CASSPYSGTEAFF. CDR3 DNA: TGTGCCAGCAGTCCTTATTCAGGGACTGAAGCTTTCTTT.

The chain carries TRBV7-2 and TRBJ2-7; unclear D gene. The V end lost 2 bases, the J end lost 7 bases, and 15 bases lay between the germline ends. Germline CDR1 reads SGHTA; CDR2 reads FQGNSA. The CDR3 loop spans 14 amino acids. DNA for the CDR3: TGTGCCAGCAGCTTACAAAACTCCATTGGGGAGCAGTACTTC. This encodes CASSLQNSIGEQYF. Drawing the rest from reference TRBV7-2 and TRBJ2-7, the complete variable domain is GAGVSQSPSNKVTEKGKDVELRCDPISGHTALYWYRQSLGQGLEFLIYFQGNSAPDKSGLPSDRFSAERTGGSVSTLTIQRTQQEDSAVYLCASSLQNSIGEQYFGPGTRLTVT.

In its sample, this clonotype was seen a few times. The chain carries TRBV9 and TRBJ2-2; TRBD1 or TRBD2 may be the D gene (6 bases each). Germline CDR1 reads SGDLS; CDR2 reads YYNGEE. This CDR3 spans 15 amino acids. Trimming cost V 5 bases and J 7 bases, with 18 bases left between them. As DNA, the CDR3 is TGTGCCAGCAGTGCCGGGAGACAGGTTGGCGGGGAGCTGTTTTTT. Its protein is CASSAGRQVGGELFF.

This chain's CDR3 is CASSNDQEETQYF. In DNA form, the CDR3 reads TGTGCCAGCAGTAATGACCAGGAAGAGACCCAGTACTTC. The V and J genes are TRBV2 and TRBJ2-5; no clear D. Trimming removed 5 bases from V and 3 bases from J, with 10 bases in between. Germline CDR1 is SNHLY and CDR2 is FYNNEI. This CDR3 has 13 residues.